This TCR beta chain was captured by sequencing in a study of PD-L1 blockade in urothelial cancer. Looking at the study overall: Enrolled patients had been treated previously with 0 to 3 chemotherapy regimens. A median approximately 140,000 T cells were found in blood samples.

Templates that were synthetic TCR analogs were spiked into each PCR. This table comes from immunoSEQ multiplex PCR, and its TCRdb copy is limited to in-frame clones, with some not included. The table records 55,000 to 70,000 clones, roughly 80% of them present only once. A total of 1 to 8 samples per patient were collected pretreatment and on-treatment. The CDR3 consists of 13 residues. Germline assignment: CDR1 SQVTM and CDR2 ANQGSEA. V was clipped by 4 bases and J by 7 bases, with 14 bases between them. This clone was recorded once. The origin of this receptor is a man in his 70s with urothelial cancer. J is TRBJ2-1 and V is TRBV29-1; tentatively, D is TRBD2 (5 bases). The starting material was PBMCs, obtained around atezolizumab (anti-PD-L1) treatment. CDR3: CSVAGLHKNEQFF. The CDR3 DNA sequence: TGCAGCGTTGCGGGGTTACACAAGAATGAGCAGTTCTTC.